One and the same sample provided the 18 T cell receptor beta chains below, sequenced in a study of shared clonotypes between healthy human individuals. TCRdb's table, derived via immunoSEQ multiplex PCR, lists solely in-frame clones and lacks some. The data contain some 2.4 million clones, 80% to 95% of them singletons. The sample comprised naive CD4+ T cells from PBMCs. Noted subset: CD45RA+ positively selected. The receptors shown here come from a man between 18 and 35 years old in good health. Some clones in this sample may be carry-over from other donors' samples.

J is TRBJ2-6 and V is TRBV6-6, with D uncertain. The CDR3 length is 16 residues. V was clipped by 5 bases and J by 0 bases, with 11 bases between them. Germline CDR1 reads MNHNY; CDR2 reads SVGAGI (reference sequence). CDR3 region: CASSHGRSSGANVLTF. The CDR3 DNA reads TGTGCCAGCAGTCACGGACGGTCCTCTGGGGCCAACGTCCTGACTTTC.

V gene TRBV28 combines with J gene TRBJ2-6, with 7 nucleotides matching TRBD1. The CDR3 contains 18 residues. V lost 5 bases, J lost 0 bases, and 10 bases stayed unmatched. Per germline, CDR1 MDHEN and CDR2 SYDVKM. The CDR3: CASSERQGKSSGANVLTF. The CDR3 DNA sequence: TGTGCCAGCAGTGAGAGACAGGGAAAAAGCTCTGGGGCCAACGTCCTGACTTTC. Full variable domain (remainder filled in from reference TRBV28 and TRBJ2-6): DVKVTQSSRYLVKRTGEKVFLECVQDMDHENMFWYRQDPGLGLRLIYFSYDVKMKEKGDIPEGYSVSREKKERFSLILESASTNQTSMYLCASSERQGKSSGANVLTFGAGSRLTVL.

The chain carries TRBV27 and TRBJ2-7, with no clear D. Germline V gives CDR1 MNHEY, CDR2 SMNVEV (reference sequence). Between the trimmed V and J ends, which lost 6 bases and 6 bases, there was a span of 12 bases. There are 12 residues in the CDR3. The CDR3 nucleotides are TGTGCCAGCAGCTACCGGACCGGCGAGCAGTACTTC. This encodes CASSYRTGEQYF.

J is TRBJ2-5 and V is TRBV7-6; 7 bases align to TRBD1. The V and J ends lost 1 base and 1 base, in that order; junction bases with no gene match: 9. CDR1 SGHVS and CDR2 FNYEAQ come from the germline V gene. The CDR3 length is 17 residues. This CDR3 reads CASSLGGGRTPQETQYF. The CDR3 bases are TGTGCCAGCAGCTTAGGAGGGGGCAGGACTCCCCAAGAGACCCAGTACTTC.

In regard to this clone: Other DNA sequences in this specimen translate into the identical CDR3. The V call is TRBV20-1, the J call TRBJ2-1, with D unresolved. V was trimmed by 3 bases and J by 4 bases, leaving 4 bases between them. This CDR3 comprises 11 residues. CDR1 and CDR2 (germline): DFQATT, SNEGSKA (reference sequence). In DNA form, the CDR3 reads TGCAGTGCTAGTGTATACAATGAGCAGTTCTTC. It translates to CSASVYNEQFF.

This chain connects TRBV15 to TRBJ1-1; no clear D. Germline CDR1 reads LNHNV; CDR2 reads YYDKDF (reference sequence). This CDR3 is 16 amino acids long. With 1 base removed from V and 0 bases from J, the gap between germline ends came to 12 bases. CDR3 DNA: TGTGCCACCAGCAGAGTTAGTACCCGCATGAACACTGAAGCTTTCTTT. Translating gives CATSRVSTRMNTEAFF.

The rearrangement joins TRBV30 to TRBJ2-7; 8 bases map to TRBD1. The CDR3 has 13 amino acids. V was clipped by 4 bases and J by 2 bases; unmatched bases: 4. Germline V gene data show CDR1 as GTSNPN and CDR2 as SVGIG (reference sequence). Here the CDR3 DNA reads TGTGCCTGGACCCTGACAGGGGCCTACGAGCAGTACTTC. It specifies CAWTLTGAYEQYF.

The genes are TRBV10-3 and TRBJ1-3, with D tentatively TRBD1 (6 bases). The CDR3 sequence is 16 residues long. The V and J ends lost 2 bases and 2 bases respectively, with 13 bases between them. Germline CDR1 reads ENHRY; CDR2 reads SYGVKD. As DNA, the CDR3 is TGTGCCATCAGTGAGACCCGGGGGCGGGCTGGAAACACCATATATTTT. Protein product: CAISETRGRAGNTIYF.

The chain has TRBV5-8 and TRBJ1-5; D unclear. The CDR3 runs 11 residues. Trimming took 0 bases from V and 11 from J, leaving 6 bases between them. Germline V CDR1 and CDR2: SGHTS, YDEGEE. The DNA for the CDR3 is TGTGCCAGCAGCTTGGGGACGGCCCAGCATTTT. It is translated as CASSLGTAQHF.

This clone was picked up one time. This sequence joins TRBV6-5 and TRBJ2-2, with a possible D match to TRBD1 (5 bases). V dropped 7 bases and J dropped 1 base, with 13 bases sitting between them. CDR1 and CDR2 from the germline V gene are MNHEY and SVGAGI. The CDR3 totals 15 residues. The CDR3 loop is CASKRQYLNTGELFF. CDR3 in DNA: TGTGCCAGCAAGCGACAGTACCTGAACACCGGGGAGCTGTTTTTT.

The chain combines TRBV5-5 with TRBJ1-3; D call uncertain. The CDR3 runs to 19 residues. Trimming removed 2 bases from V and 2 bases from J, with 23 bases in between. Germline loops: CDR1 SGHKS, CDR2 YYEKEE (reference sequence). The CDR3 loop is CASSFEFAVSEWTGNTIYF. The CDR3 DNA follows: TGTGCCAGCAGCTTTGAGTTTGCCGTGTCAGAATGGACTGGAAACACCATATATTTT.

Points on this clone: The same CDR3 is also encoded by other DNA sequences in this sample. This chain connects TRBV18 to TRBJ2-2, with TRBD1 matching over 10 bases. V trimming: 3 bases; J trimming: 4 bases; junction bases outside the gene matches: 2. Looked up from germline, CDR1 is KGHSH and CDR2 is LQKENI. The CDR3 contains 15 residues. Written as DNA, the CDR3 is TGTGCCAGCTCACCTGGACAGGGGGGCACCGGGGAGCTGTTTTTT. Translation gives CASSPGQGGTGELFF.

J is TRBJ2-1 and V is TRBV5-1, with D tentatively TRBD1 or TRBD2 (5 bases each). Trimming pared 4 bases from V and 5 bases from J, leaving 19 bases between. The CDR3 runs 16 residues. Germline assignment: CDR1 SGHRS and CDR2 YFSETQ. CDR3 nucleotides: TGCGCCAGCAGCCCTTGGGGGTCAGCGCTGAACAATGAGCAGTTCTTC. Its protein is CASSPWGSALNNEQFF.

The chain combines TRBV6-5 with TRBJ2-7, with D hard to call. Trimming left V 2 bases short and J 2 bases short, with 10 bases between. Germline V lookup: CDR1 MNHEY, CDR2 SVGAGI. The CDR3 runs 14 residues. The CDR3 here is CASSYGWKPYEQYF. CDR3 nucleotide sequence: TGTGCCAGCAGTTACGGTTGGAAACCCTACGAGCAGTACTTC.

The chain employs TRBV5-1 and TRBJ2-1; 12 nucleotides line up with TRBD2. This CDR3 has 17 residues. In germline, CDR1 is SGHRS, CDR2 YFSETQ. V dropped 4 bases and J dropped 3; count of bases not matched to a gene: 8. The CDR3 region is CASSQPTSGRIYNEQFF. As DNA, the CDR3 is TGCGCCAGCAGCCAACCGACTAGCGGGAGAATCTACAATGAGCAGTTCTTC.

The V call is TRBV7-3, the J call TRBJ1-1; D may be TRBD1 (5 bases). CDR1 is SGHTA, CDR2 FQGTGA, per germline. The CDR3 contains 13 residues. The V and J ends lost 5 bases and 11 bases respectively, with 18 bases between them. The CDR3 coding sequence is TGTGCCAGCAGCCCAGGGACTCTCACCGGGGCTTTCTTT. Residues: CASSPGTLTGAFF.

The chain links TRBV4-1 to TRBJ2-1; 10 nucleotides agree with TRBD2. Germline values: CDR1 MGHRA, CDR2 YSYEKL. Trimming took 4 bases from V and 6 from J; bases not matched to a gene: 6. This CDR3 is built from 15 residues. The CDR3 is CASSPLAGVRNEQFF. The CDR3 region has the DNA TGCGCCAGCAGCCCTCTAGCGGGAGTACGCAATGAGCAGTTCTTC.

This clone was recorded once. The chain links TRBV11-2 to TRBJ2-7, with D uncertain. CDR1 is SGHAT, CDR2 FQNNGV, per germline. V was shortened by 1 base and J by 0 bases, with 7 bases between the two germline ends. The CDR3 extends over 14 amino acids. CDR3 nucleotides: TGTGCCAGCAGCTTAGTTATGAGCTCCTACGAGCAGTACTTC. Protein sequence: CASSLVMSSYEQYF.